A single TCR beta chain is shown here with its context. This sample is drawn from a study of T cell responses to AZD1222 COVID-19 vaccine. This CDR3 is 15 amino acids long. Germline-derived CDR1 and CDR2 are WSHSY and SAAADI. V was clipped by 3 bases and J by 6 bases; unmatched bases: 8. Using immunoSEQ multiplex PCR, the repertoire was profiled, and TCRdb retains in-frame clones only, with some absent. Of 100,000 to 150,000 clones in the sample, about 89% were seen once. This specimen consisted of peripheral blood, obtained on day 0 of AZD1222 vaccination. V gene TRBV10-2 combines with J gene TRBJ2-1, with 7 bases fitting TRBD2. The source of this sequence is an adult in good health. The chain's CDR3 is CASSERLAFLNEQFF. CDR3 nucleotide sequence: TGCGCCAGCAGTGAAAGACTAGCTTTTCTCAATGAGCAGTTCTTC.